Listed here is a single T cell receptor beta chain. As yet, its antigen is unknown. Using constant-segment primers, 5'RACE produced TCR alpha and TCR beta cDNA libraries carrying sample barcodes and UMIs. TCRdb re-called the 5' RACE reads through MiXCR, storing one row per CDR3 protein. The sample lists under 50,000 distinct CDR3 sequences; roughly a quarter were seen once. This sample was included in a study of T-cell memory formation after mild COVID-19. The study, taken as a whole, reports: Some clones that responded turned up in pre-infection memory, which suggests that cross-reactive memory joined in. Clones which contracted sat mainly in CM and EM if CD4+, and in EMRA if CD8+.

Sample: PBMCs or a T cell subset sorted from them (not recorded which). The TCR originated in a man younger than 35 who had mild COVID-19 (a few samples of this study predate the infection). Cell type and time point are not known.

The CDR3: CASSFARGSSYEQYF. The CDR3 DNA sequence: TGTGCCAGCAGTTTTGCGCGGGGGAGCTCCTACGAGCAGTACTTC. V gene TRBV12-3 or TRBV12-4 combines with J gene TRBJ2-7; 7 bases fit TRBD2. The trim removed 3 bases at V and 0 bases at J, leaving 5 bases unmatched. The CDR3 contains 15 residues.